This T cell receptor beta chain was captured in a study of technical replicates of blood from several donors. The protocol was immunoSEQ multiplex PCR, while the TCRdb copy is restricted to in-frame clones and leaves out a portion. This sample has 68,000 or so clones, with roughly 97% found just once. CDR3 length: 10 amino acids. CDR1 and CDR2 (germline): SNHLY, FYNNEI. V shed 3 bases and J shed 12 bases, with 8 bases lying between them. Sequencing used T cells isolated from PBMCs. The V call is TRBV2, the J call TRBJ1-1; the D is unclear. This clonotype was obtained from a human donor in good health. The CDR3 sequence: CASSDLSSFF. CDR3 coding DNA: TGTGCCAGCAGTGATCTCTCGTCTTTCTTT. The full variable domain, completed using reference TRBV2 and TRBJ1-1, is EPEVTQTPSHQVTQMGQEVILRCVPISNHLYFYWYRQILGQKVEFLVSFYNNEISEKSEIFDDQFSVERPDGSNFTLKIRSTKLEDSAMYFCASSDLSSFFGQGTRLTVV.